This paragraph reports one T cell receptor beta chain. The antigen it recognizes is unknown. No base quality values were provided; no much bigger clone lies one nucleotide off. This sample was included in a study of TIL therapy for anti-PD-1-resistant metastatic lung cancer (dated by TCRdb to the early 2020s). About the full investigation: Before any PD-1/PD-L1 blockade was given, tumors were harvested, nivolumab was then administered, and patients who progressed went on to receive lymphodepletion, an infusion of expanded TIL, and IL-2. Among the enrolled patients, the median age was approximately 54 years (range about 35-75), and the median tumor PD-L1 proportion score was less than 6.5%. The cohort was composed predominantly of lung adenocarcinoma, with four EGFR-mutant and two ALK-rearranged tumors included, and half of patients were identified as current or former smokers. A median non-synonymous tumor mutation burden of more than 1.2 mutations per megabase was determined across the cohort by whole-exome sequencing. T cell receptor beta sequencing of tumor and peripheral blood was used to follow clonotypes across the tumor, the expanded TIL product and serial blood samples. Broad study findings and their caveats: The study protocol defined all tumor marker inferences as exploratory. Infused TIL clonotypes partially replaced the baseline peripheral repertoire then decayed over months, with no apparent association between persistence and response. Because the cohort was highly selected, with more treatment-naive, never-smoker and oncogene-addicted patients than is typical, generalizability is limited.

What this sample's time point label stands for: pre-treatment sample, taken before nivolumab and TIL therapy. Adults with stage 4 NSCLC were enrolled in a dual-center phase I trial from 2017 to early 2020. The samples were drawn from an open-label, single-arm phase I trial testing tumor-infiltrating lymphocyte therapy combined with nivolumab in advanced non-small cell lung cancer. Blood mononuclear cells from EDTA tubes were isolated by Ficoll gradient, snap-frozen as pellets, and DNA was extracted with a Qiagen mini-prep kit. Based on the germline V gene, the CDR1 and CDR2 sequences are SQVTM and ANQGSEA. There are 15 amino acids in the CDR3, from cysteine to phenylalanine inclusive. Only the CDR3 part of the read is kept: 45 bases, read in frame from the first base. V gives up 0 bases and J gives up 7 bases, and the segment between their germline ends measures 19 bases. The immunoSEQ v3 hsTCRB kit was used to amplify TCR beta CDR3 regions from genomic DNA through bias-controlled multiplex PCR. TCR libraries were sequenced on an Illumina NextSeq 500 to around 2.2 million read pairs for survey level or about 5-6.5 million for deep level. Per the authors' processing: V, D and J genes were assigned, non-productive sequences were removed, and clonality was reported by immunoSEQ Analyzer software. Repertoires of infused TIL and blood were compared using productive Simpson clonality and the Morisita overlap index of productive TRB rearrangements. For each clone in blood, the absolute clonotype count was estimated by multiplying the lymphocyte count by the CD3+ fraction and by the clone's productive frequency. The table comes from immuneACCESS by way of TCRdb, which keeps in-frame sequences with V and J called. Part of the clones is missing from these tables; in studies checked, under half for an unresolved V gene and the rest for unknown reasons. V, J and clone size are those of that table, while D and trimming were read from the DNA. A total of approximately 10,000 clones appear in this sample, more than 75% of them only once. Of the sample, over 9% falls within the top ten clones.

This receptor chain uses TRBV29-1 and TRBJ2-7; the D element might be TRBD1 or TRBD2, as each aligns at 5 bases. The sequencing used blood, collected at baseline. This clonotype originated in a person aged 25-79 years with non-small cell lung cancer. The CDR3 reads CSVEEPTFREKEQYF. DNA sequence: TGCAGCGTTGAAGAGCCCACCTTCAGGGAGAAAGAGCAGTACTTC.